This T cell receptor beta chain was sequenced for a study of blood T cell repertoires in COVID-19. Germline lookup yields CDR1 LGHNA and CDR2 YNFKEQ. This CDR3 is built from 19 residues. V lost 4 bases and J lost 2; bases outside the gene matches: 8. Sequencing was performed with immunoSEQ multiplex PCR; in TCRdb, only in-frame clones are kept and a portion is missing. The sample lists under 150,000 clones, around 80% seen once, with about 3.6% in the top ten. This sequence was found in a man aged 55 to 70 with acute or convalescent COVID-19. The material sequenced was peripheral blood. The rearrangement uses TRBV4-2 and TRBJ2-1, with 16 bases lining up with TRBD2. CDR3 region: CASSLSGTSGRGAYNEQFF. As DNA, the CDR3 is TGTGCCAGCAGCCTATCCGGGACTAGCGGGAGGGGGGCCTACAATGAGCAGTTCTTC.